Each of the 4 T cell receptor beta chains below was sequenced from the same sample in a study of blood T cells in healthy people across ages. With a J-beta primer mix and a sample-barcoded 5' primer, a second PCR ran 7 to 11 cycles. MiXCR, run by TCRdb on the 5' RACE reads, gives a single entry per CDR3 protein. Altogether 1.6 million or so distinct CDR3 sequences are present, approximately 32% being singletons, with the ten largest covering roughly 10%. Material: blood. The receptors come from a woman under 40 in good health.

The rearrangement joins TRBV20-1 to TRBJ2-1; 11 bases line up with TRBD1. The germline V gene encodes CDR1 DFQATT and CDR2 SNEGSKA (reference sequence). Unmatched junction bases numbered 3, after V lost 0 bases and J lost 8 bases. This CDR3 is built from 14 residues. The CDR3: CSARDGQGAHEQFF. As DNA, the CDR3 is TGCAGTGCTAGAGACGGACAGGGGGCGCATGAGCAGTTCTTC.

This clonotype has ten or more counts. This chain uses TRBV5-6 with TRBJ2-1; TRBD1 matches 7 bases. Germline CDR1 reads SGHDT; CDR2 reads YYEEEE. The CDR3 is made up of 12 amino acids. Losses at the gene ends were 4 bases for V and 7 bases for J; bases not matched to a gene: 2. The CDR3 nucleotides are TGTGCCAGCAGCATGGACAGGAATGAGCAGTTCTTC. Its translation: CASSMDRNEQFF.

This rearrangement joins TRBV6-1 to TRBJ2-6; D might be TRBD1 (6 bases). The CDR3 is 17 residues long. Trimming took off 3 bases at V and 0 bases at J, with 12 bases between the two ends. Germline CDR1 is MNHNS and CDR2 is SASEGT. The CDR3 region has the DNA TGTGCCAGCAGTGAGGACAGCCTACCCTCTGGGGCCAACGTCCTGACTTTC. Translated: CASSEDSLPSGANVLTF.

This chain uses TRBV2 with TRBJ1-1, with D unresolved. V lost 7 bases, J lost 3 bases, and 12 bases lay in between. The CDR3 length is 13 residues. Germline CDR1 SNHLY, CDR2 FYNNEI. CDR3 DNA: TGTGCCAGCACTCCAAGTGAGGACACTGAAGCTTTCTTT. Protein sequence: CASTPSEDTEAFF.